The 18 T cell receptor beta chains given below trace back to one sample, sequenced in a study of T-cell reconstitution after alpha-beta-depleted transplantation in children (dated by TCRdb to the mid-2010s). In light of the paper, this sample's treatment or condition label describes: allogeneic hematopoietic cell transplantation with graft depleted of TCRalphabeta T cells and CD19 B cells. Library generation was performed with PCR. For sequencing, an Illumina HiSeq 2500 was employed. Molecular barcoding was employed in the preparation of TCR libraries, with unique molecular identifiers being used to normalize TCRbeta repertoire quantification. The public reads were run again by TCRdb, first through fastp at Q25 and then through MiXCR, and only productive beta chains were kept. A single entry per CDR3 protein holds the most common genes and DNA from its merged rows. Here the sample has under 35,000 distinct CDR3 sequences; 6.3% occur a single time. Of the sample, 5.5% to 8% falls within the top ten clones.

Specimen: PBMCs, mostly from graft donor cells, collected 180 days after TCRalphabeta/CD19-depleted stem cell transplant. All receptors come from a male patient younger than 18 who had a stem cell transplant for acute myeloid leukemia, so the T cells may come from the graft donor.

This clonotype was seen many times. The chain couples TRBV6-5 to TRBJ1-6; 8 bases map to TRBD1. V lost 1 base and J lost 6; bases outside the gene matches: 11. Germline CDR1 MNHEY, CDR2 SVGAGI. This CDR3 is 18 amino acids long. CDR3 residues: CASSYLNPGTGGNSPLHF. The CDR3 nucleotides are TGTGCCAGCAGTTACTTGAACCCAGGGACAGGAGGTAATTCACCCCTCCACTTT.

This clonotype has a count of ten or more. The chain has TRBV28 and TRBJ1-2; D call uncertain. This CDR3 has 15 amino acids. Germline CDR1 reads MDHEN; CDR2 reads SYDVKM. The V end lost 4 bases, the J end lost 3 bases, and 15 bases lay between the germline ends. Written as DNA, the CDR3 is TGTGCCAGCAGTTCGGGCCCAAACCAGGACTATGGCTACACCTTC. This sequence encodes CASSSGPNQDYGYTF.

In its sample, this clonotype ranks as medium-sized. The V and J genes are TRBV9 and TRBJ2-7, with 7 nucleotides matching TRBD2. The V gene's germline CDR1 is SGDLS and CDR2 YYNGEE. This CDR3 is 15 amino acids long. The V segment lost 3 bases and the J segment 0 bases; nucleotides outside the gene matches: 6. CDR3: CASSASGASSYEQYF. In DNA, the CDR3 is TGTGCCAGCAGCGCGAGCGGGGCCAGCTCCTACGAGCAGTACTTC. Full variable domain (outside the CDR3, taken from reference TRBV9 and TRBJ2-7): DSGVTQTPKHLITATGQRVTLRCSPRSGDLSVYWYQQSLDQGLQFLIQYYNGEERAKGNILERFSAQQFPDLHSELNLSSLELGDSALYFCASSASGASSYEQYFGPGTRLTVT.

This clonotype was picked up many times. The gene calls are TRBV19 and TRBJ2-7; 12 nucleotides agree with TRBD1. V lost 4 bases to trimming and J lost 1 base; unmatched junction nucleotides: 8. This CDR3 is 17 amino acids long. CDR1 and CDR2 (germline): LNHDA, SQIVND (reference sequence). CDR3 in amino acids: CASSSRDRGRPSYEQYF. CDR3 bases: TGTGCCAGTAGTAGCCGGGACAGGGGGCGTCCTTCCTACGAGCAGTACTTC.

This clonotype is termed medium-sized. This chain uses TRBV7-9 with TRBJ2-7; 12 bases are shared with TRBD2. This CDR3 comprises 20 residues. Germline V gene data show CDR1 as SEHNR and CDR2 as FQNEAQ (reference sequence). V trimming: 1 base; J trimming: 0 bases; junction bases outside the gene matches: 13. CDR3 protein: CASSLDFETSGSPSSYEQYF. CDR3 coding DNA: TGTGCCAGCAGCTTAGACTTCGAGACTAGCGGGAGTCCTAGCTCCTACGAGCAGTACTTC.

This clonotype has ten or more counts. This chain uses TRBV20-1 with TRBJ1-5; D gene unclear. CDR3 length: 12 residues. V was shortened by 3 bases and J by 8 bases, with 11 bases between the two germline ends. CDR1 DFQATT and CDR2 SNEGSKA come from the germline V gene (reference sequence). The CDR3 reads CSASEGREPQHF. Here the CDR3 DNA reads TGCAGTGCTAGTGAGGGAAGGGAGCCCCAGCATTTT.

This clonotype was observed many times. J is TRBJ1-2 and V is TRBV12-3 or TRBV12-4, with TRBD1 matching 9 bases. Germline trimming cut 5 bases from V and 3 bases from J; bases unmatched to any gene: 7. The CDR3 is made up of 15 amino acids. Here the CDR3 reads CASSPRTGVDYGYTF. The CDR3, as DNA: TGTGCCAGCAGTCCTCGGACAGGGGTAGACTATGGCTACACCTTC.

This clonotype was detected many times. V gene TRBV6-2 or TRBV6-3 combines with J gene TRBJ2-3; no firm D call. The ends were cut back, 0 bases at V and 7 bases at J, with 17 bases in the middle. Germline V lookup: CDR1 MNHEY, CDR2 SVGEGT. The CDR3 covers 16 residues. This chain's CDR3 is CASSYSIAAHPYTQYF. The CDR3 region has the DNA TGTGCCAGCAGTTACTCGATTGCGGCTCATCCGTATACGCAGTATTTT.

This clonotype was seen ten or more times. This sequence joins TRBV4-2 and TRBJ1-5; D may be TRBD1 (5 bases). Trimming stripped 1 base from V and 7 bases from J, with 11 bases between. The germline CDR1 and CDR2 sequences are LGHNA and YNFKEQ. The CDR3 has 14 residues. This CDR3 reads CASSQVGVGQPQHF. The CDR3 DNA reads as TGTGCCAGCAGCCAAGTGGGGGTCGGGCAGCCCCAGCATTTT.

Ten or more counts support this clonotype. The chain is built from TRBV9 and TRBJ1-6; perhaps TRBD1 as D (6 bases). The CDR3 runs to 18 residues. V lost 2 bases and J 0 bases, leaving 15 bases between the germline ends. Germline CDR1 SGDLS, CDR2 YYNGEE. CDR3 sequence: CASSVERDRPSYNSPLHF. CDR3 in DNA: TGTGCCAGCAGCGTCGAAAGAGACAGGCCCTCCTATAATTCACCCCTCCACTTT. Full variable domain (outside the CDR3, taken from reference TRBV9 and TRBJ1-6): DSGVTQTPKHLITATGQRVTLRCSPRSGDLSVYWYQQSLDQGLQFLIQYYNGEERAKGNILERFSAQQFPDLHSELNLSSLELGDSALYFCASSVERDRPSYNSPLHFGNGTRLTVT.

This clonotype was counted many times. J is TRBJ2-5 and V is TRBV30; 11 bases match TRBD2. The J segment lost 8 bases and the V segment lost 5 bases, leaving 10 bases of the junction unmatched. Per the germline V gene, CDR1 is GTSNPN and CDR2 is SVGIG (reference sequence). The CDR3 loop spans 14 amino acids. DNA for the CDR3: TGTGCCTGGCGGGGACTAGCGGTCTTAGGAACCCAGTACTTC. The encoded protein is CAWRGLAVLGTQYF.

This chain connects TRBV10-2 to TRBJ2-3; D gene unclear. Germline V gene lookup returns CDR1 WSHSY and CDR2 SAAADI. The CDR3 sequence is 15 residues long. Trimming pared 1 base from V and 3 bases from J, leaving 11 bases between. The CDR3 is CASSEWRGITDTQYF. The DNA of the CDR3 is TGCGCCAGCAGTGAGTGGCGTGGGATTACAGATACGCAGTATTTT.

In its sample, this clonotype was seen many times. V gene TRBV20-1 combines with J gene TRBJ2-1; 7 positions agree with TRBD2. V dropped 5 bases and J dropped 9; count of bases not matched to a gene: 4. Germline V gene lookup returns CDR1 DFQATT and CDR2 SNEGSKA (reference sequence). The CDR3 has 11 amino acids. The chain's CDR3 is CSARTSAEQFF. Written as DNA, the CDR3 is TGCAGTGCTCGGACTAGTGCTGAGCAGTTCTTC.

This clonotype is medium-sized in the sample. This sequence joins TRBV5-1 and TRBJ2-3, with D perhaps matching TRBD2 (5 bases). Germline V CDR1 and CDR2: SGHRS, YFSETQ. Deletions cut 0 bases from V and 2 bases from J, with 7 bases between. The CDR3 runs to 14 residues. The CDR3, as DNA: TGCGCCAGCAGCTTGGGGACTCCCACAGATACGCAGTATTTT. Translated, it gives CASSLGTPTDTQYF. Supplemented by reference TRBV5-1 and TRBJ2-3, the full variable domain reads KAGVTQTPRYLIKTRGQQVTLSCSPISGHRSVSWYQQTPGQGLQFLFEYFSETQRNKGNFPGRFSGRQFSNSRSEMNVSTLELGDSALYLCASSLGTPTDTQYFGPGTRLTVL.

This clonotype was observed many times. This chain links TRBV7-2 with TRBJ2-7, with 8 nucleotides matching TRBD2. J lost 7 bases, V lost 2 bases, and 13 bases had no gene match. From germline, CDR1 is SGHTA and CDR2 FQGNSA. The CDR3 length is 16 residues. CDR3 loop: CASSLRSSGIFDEQYF. The CDR3 coding sequence is TGTGCCAGCAGCTTACGGAGTAGCGGGATCTTTGATGAGCAGTACTTC.

This clonotype was recorded once. The chain combines TRBV28 with TRBJ1-1; D might be TRBD1 (5 bases). Per germline, CDR1 MDHEN and CDR2 SYDVKM. Trimming took 8 bases from V and 3 from J, leaving 10 bases between them. This CDR3 spans 12 amino acids. For the CDR3, the DNA is TGTGCCAGCCAGGTAGGGGACACTGAAGCTTTCTTT. It translates to CASQVGDTEAFF.

This clonotype was observed at least ten times. V is TRBV19 and J is TRBJ2-4; possibly TRBD1 or TRBD2 for D (8 bases each). The CDR3 loop spans 18 amino acids. V lost 6 bases and J lost 6, with 27 bases in between. The V gene's germline CDR1 is LNHDA and CDR2 SQIVND (reference sequence). CDR3 sequence reads: CASSPDGGAGGATNIQYF. The DNA for the CDR3 is TGTGCCAGTAGCCCCGACGGGGGGGCAGGGGGCGCGACAAACATTCAGTACTTC.

In its sample, this clonotype was seen many times. The J gene is TRBJ2-2, the V gene TRBV12-3 or TRBV12-4; D remains ambiguous. The CDR3 loop spans 13 amino acids. Trimming pared 3 bases from V and 4 bases from J, leaving 6 bases between. The DNA of the CDR3 is TGTGCCAGCAGTTTCAAAACCACCGGGGAGCTGTTTTTT. It yields the protein CASSFKTTGELFF.